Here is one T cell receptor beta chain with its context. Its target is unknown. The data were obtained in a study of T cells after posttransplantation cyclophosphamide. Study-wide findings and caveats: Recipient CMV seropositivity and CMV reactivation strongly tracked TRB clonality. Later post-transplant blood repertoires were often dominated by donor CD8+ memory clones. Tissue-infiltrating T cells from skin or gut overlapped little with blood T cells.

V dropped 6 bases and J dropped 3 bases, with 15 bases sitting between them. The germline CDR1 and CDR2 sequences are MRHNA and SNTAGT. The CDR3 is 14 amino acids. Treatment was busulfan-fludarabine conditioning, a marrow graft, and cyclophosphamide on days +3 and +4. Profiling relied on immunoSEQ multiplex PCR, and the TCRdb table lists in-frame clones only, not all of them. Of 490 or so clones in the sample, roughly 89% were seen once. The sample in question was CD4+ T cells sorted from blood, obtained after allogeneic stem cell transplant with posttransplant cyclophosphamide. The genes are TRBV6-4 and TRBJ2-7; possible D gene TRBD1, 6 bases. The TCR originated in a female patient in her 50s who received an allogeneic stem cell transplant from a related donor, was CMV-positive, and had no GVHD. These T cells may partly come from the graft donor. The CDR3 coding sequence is TGTGCCAGCAGCGCCGGGACAAGAGGCTACGAGCAGTACTTC. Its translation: CASSAGTRGYEQYF.